This T cell receptor beta chain was sequenced during a study of persistence of HIV-infected CD4 T cells. Of note for this clone: What it binds is unknown.

The CDR3 runs 12 residues. Trimming removed 4 bases at V and 15 bases at J, with 16 bases between. The stimulus was an HIV-1 Gag 15-mer peptide pool, 0.95 to 1 ug/peptide/mL. Sorting selected CD4+ T cells upregulating both CD40 ligand and CD69. This was the immunoSEQ version 4 assay in survey mode. Clones were sequenced by immunoSEQ multiplex PCR, and TCRdb holds only the in-frame ones, with some missing. This sample carries around 32,000 clones, approximately 66% of them seen once, and the ten largest clones take approximately 1.4%. The chain combines TRBV12-3 or TRBV12-4 with TRBJ2-1; TRBD2 might be the D (5 bases). This receptor was identified in an adult man with HIV who was CMV-seropositive. The source was CD4+ T cells sorted from PBMCs after approximately 20-hour stimulation, collected from a patient who received antiretroviral therapy. CDR3 nucleotides: TGTGCCAGCAGTTCCGAGGGAACTCGGCCGTTCTTC. Translated: CASSSEGTRPFF.